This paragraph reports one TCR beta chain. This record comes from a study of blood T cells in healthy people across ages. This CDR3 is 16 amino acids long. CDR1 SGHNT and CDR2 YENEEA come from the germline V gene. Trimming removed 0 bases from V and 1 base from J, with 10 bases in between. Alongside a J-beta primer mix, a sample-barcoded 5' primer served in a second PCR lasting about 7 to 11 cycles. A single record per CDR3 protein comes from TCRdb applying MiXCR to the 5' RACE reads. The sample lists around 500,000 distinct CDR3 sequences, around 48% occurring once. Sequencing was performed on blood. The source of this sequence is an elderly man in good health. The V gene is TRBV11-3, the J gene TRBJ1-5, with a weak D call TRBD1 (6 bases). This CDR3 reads CASSLDHRESNQPQHF. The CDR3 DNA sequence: TGTGCCAGCAGCTTAGATCACAGGGAGAGCAATCAGCCCCAGCATTTT.